This T cell receptor beta chain was observed in a study of radiotherapy plus CTLA-4 blockade in lung cancer (dated by TCRdb to about 2018). For the study in its entirety: Among the enrolled patients, about 19% had an objective response, and 31% reached disease control.

Overall results and qualifications from the work: Increased serum interferon-beta after radiation, together with early dynamic changes in blood T cell clones, were reported to be the strongest predictors of response. After treatment with radiotherapy and ipilimumab, TCR clones that originated in tumors expanded in peripheral blood.

From the cysteine up to the phenylalanine, the CDR3 has a length of 15 residues. Just CDR3 DNA is preserved here, 45 bases in frame from base 1. V and J lose 7 bases and 6 bases, and a span of 22 bases separates them. The germline V gene (reference sequence) yields SEHNR for CDR1 and FQNEAQ for CDR2. This clone was recorded once. Its target antigen remains unknown. Qualities for individual bases were not recorded, and no much larger clone is one base off. The library was made by the immunoSEQ multiplex PCR assay. As stored in TCRdb, this immuneACCESS dataset retains in-frame rearrangements with V and J assigned. A fraction of the clones does not appear; measured against another copy, unresolved V genes explain less than half of the discrepancy, and the remainder lacks a known reason. The sample table shows approximately 52,000 clones, and about 85% are seen once. Around 7.9% of the sample is held by the ten biggest clonotypes.

The study tested focal radiation therapy combined with CTLA-4 blockade (ipilimumab) in patients with chemo-refractory metastatic non-small-cell lung cancer. This sequence uses TRBV7-9 and TRBJ2-7; the D segment could be TRBD2, given 7 matching bases. This clonotype was obtained from a human donor with non-small cell lung cancer who had a complete response to radiotherapy plus ipilimumab. The sequencing used peripheral blood, collected from a patient treated with radiotherapy plus ipilimumab. The CDR3 region: CASTAGQGMVSEQYF. The bases are TGTGCCAGCACAGCGGGGCAGGGGATGGTTAGCGAGCAGTACTTC.